The clone carrying this TCR beta chain has a handful of counts. This specimen comes from a study of blood T cell repertoires in COVID-19. Study-wide background: Specimens from acute and convalescent COVID-19 originated in the United States, Italy and Spain. In each case, the material was cDNA or gDNA derived from T cells, B-cell-depleted T cells, or PBMCs.

Original data processing: Using reference gene primer amplification, nucleated cell counts were estimated. The protocol was immunoSEQ multiplex PCR, while the TCRdb copy is restricted to in-frame clones and leaves out a portion. The DNA was the basis for D and trimming; V, J and clone size are from that table. The sample contains about 50,000 clones, around 86% of which appear only once. Germline CDR1 is SEHNR and CDR2 is FQNEAQ (reference sequence). This CDR3 is built from 17 residues. Trimming at V came to 5 bases and at J to 4 bases, leaving 15 bases not matched to a gene. The V call is TRBV7-9, the J call TRBJ2-5, with TRBD2 matching over 8 bases. Sequenced sample: peripheral blood. The origin of this receptor is a man between 35 and 55 years old with active COVID-19. The CDR3 sequence is CASSPRIPPGGGETQYF. The CDR3 coding sequence is TGTGCCAGCAGCCCCCGGATTCCCCCGGGAGGGGGAGAGACCCAGTACTTC.